Sequencing of this TCR beta chain was carried out in a study of T cell responses to AZD1222 COVID-19 vaccine. A note on this clone: Its antigen is not identified.

General study points: Baseline serostatus was positive in only five to seven AZD1222 recipients.

Sequenced by immunoSEQ multiplex PCR; TCRdb stores in-frame clones only, minus some. The sample lists about 130,000 clones, just under 95% occurring once. This CDR3 spans 11 amino acids. Germline values: CDR1 SGHAT, CDR2 FQNNGV. Trimming cost V 5 bases and J 5 bases, with 5 bases left between them. V usage is TRBV11-2 and J usage is TRBJ2-3; D call uncertain. The source of this sequence is an adult in good health. The sequences come from peripheral blood, collected on day 0 of AZD1222 vaccination. Written as DNA, the CDR3 is TGTGCCAGCAGCCCCCTAGATACGCAGTATTTT. Translation: CASSPLDTQYF.